The rows below give T cell receptor beta chains drawn from one sample of a study of beta chain features in type 1 diabetes. Here immunoSEQ multiplex PCR was the method, and the copy in TCRdb shows in-frame clones only, minus some. Counted here are about 320,000 clones, 13% to 15% occurring once; the ten biggest clones make up roughly 6.7%. Input material: central memory CD4+ T cells from blood. These receptors came from a man younger than 45 in good health. The CDR3 runs from the conserved cysteine through the conserved F or W. Clone size is given for some rows only: seen once, a few or many times, or a class if the clone is expanded.

TRBJ2-3 TRBV6-5 13 few CASSGGSRNTQYF
TRBJ1-1 TRBV30 12 - CAIMTGNTEAFF
TRBJ1-6 TRBV2 13 once CASKNDYNSPLHF
TRBJ2-4 TRBV30 16 few CAWSVRLAGAKNIQYF
TRBJ1-5 TRBV10-2 13 - CASSESIGQPQHF
TRBJ1-1 TRBV5-8 11 - CASSRNTEAFF
TRBJ1-2 TRBV4-3 15 few CASSQTRTANYGYTF
TRBJ1-2 TRBV2 13 many CASSATGSYGYTF
TRBJ2-7 TRBV7-2 17 - CASSPTGGQRGYDEQYF
TRBJ1-4 TRBV11-3 14 - CASSLRVEGEKLFF
TRBJ2-1 TRBV7-3 14 - CASSRDPYLNEQFF
TRBJ2-4 TRBV7-2 16 many CASSSTATGSKNIQYF
TRBJ1-1 TRBV11-3 12 - CASSSDRTAAFF
TRBJ2-3 TRBV13 12 - CASSADWDTQYF
TRBJ1-1 TRBV27 13 few CASSLSIGYEAFF
TRBJ2-7 TRBV5-1 13 - CASSPQGAYEQYF
TRBJ1-5 TRBV4-1 15 once CASSQEFRIPQPQHF
TRBJ2-1 TRBV2 14 many CASRDEPQSNEQFF
TRBJ1-1 TRBV14 13 - CASSQLQNTEAFF
TRBJ2-1 TRBV7-6 13 - CASSLERNNEQFF
TRBJ1-2 TRBV4-3 16 - CASSQEGASPTYGYTF
TRBJ2-5 TRBV29-1 16 - CSANLPGQGASETQYF
TRBJ2-5 TRBV5-4 14 few CASSSPSGGETQYF
TRBJ2-3 TRBV7-7 13 few CAAARRNTDTQYF
TRBJ2-5 TRBV7-9 14 few CASSPAVVKETQYF
TRBJ2-7 TRBV5-1 12 few CASSFGVGEQYF
TRBJ2-7 TRBV14 17 - CASSQRSGGKTSYEQYF
TRBJ2-3 TRBV7-2 17 few CASSLVWRLRGSDTQYF
TRBJ2-3 TRBV30 15 - CACKIPAGGTDAQYF
TRBJ1-6 TRBV21-1 14 few CASSQKAGVSPLHF
TRBJ2-3 TRBV9 14 - CASSVGSALDTQYF
TRBJ2-5 TRBV9 19 - CASSPSPRMVGGKRETQYF
TRBJ2-5 TRBV7-9 16 few CASSRRPSGIEKTQYF
TRBJ2-3 TRBV2 14 - CASASGGGGDTQYF
TRBJ2-3 TRBV7-9 15 few CASSLERLLRDTQYF
TRBJ2-3 TRBV7-3 14 - CASTLTSNTDTQYF
TRBJ2-1 TRBV5-6 16 - CASSRGGSGGFNEQFF
TRBJ1-1 TRBV29-1 13 few CSGHRDRNTEAFF
TRBJ1-1 TRBV9 15 - CASSVVQGPGTEAFF